Included here is one T cell receptor beta chain sequence, with context. The antigen remains unidentified. The sample belongs to a study of T cells in women clearing cervical HPV infection. About the research overall: Only a few women had HLA typing results available.

Profiled with immunoSEQ multiplex PCR; TCRdb holds only in-frame clones, not every one. The table lists 15,000 to 20,000 clones, with roughly a tenth in the top ten. Broader study findings: Cases and controls were distinguished at AUC about 0.86 by richness and V genes. Effector/memory and HPV-specific T cells were not isolated, and association timing is unknown.

The specimen was blood buffy coat. The sequence derives from a woman aged 18-70 years with a cervical HPV16 infection that either progressed to CIN3+ or cleared (not recorded which).

CDR3 region: CSARVGANTEAFF. CDR3 DNA (partial): TGCAGTGCTAGAGTGGGGGCGAACACTGAA. This chain uses TRBV20-1 with TRBJ1-1, with D maybe TRBD1 (6 bases). From the germline J gene comes the end of the CDR3, since the read stops 3 residues before it. Germline V lookup: CDR1 DFQATT, CDR2 SNEGSKA (reference sequence). Trimming stripped 1 base from V and 1 base from J, with 7 bases between. The CDR3 runs 13 residues.